What follows describes a single T cell receptor (beta chain). Its antigen is currently unknown. This entry is derived from a study of T cells in localized non-small cell lung cancer. Study conclusions and caveats: Sequencing involved a lone tumor region, leaving heterogeneity possible. Maximal T cell clonality occurred in uninvolved adjacent lung, with tumor ranking below it. For the top 100 tumor clones, a median roughly 56 also appeared in adjacent lung. Higher T cell density in the blood was associated with longer overall survival, whereas higher adjacent-lung clonality associated with shorter survival.

Here immunoSEQ multiplex PCR was the method, and the copy in TCRdb shows in-frame clones only, minus some. The table records tens of thousands of clones, around 81% of them present only once. CDR3 length: 20 amino acids. Germline values: CDR1 LNHNV, CDR2 YYDKDF (reference sequence). Trimming pared 0 bases from V and 1 base from J, leaving 21 bases between. The sequencing used peripheral blood, collected before any cancer treatment. V gene TRBV15 combines with J gene TRBJ1-4, with D unclear. The sequence came from an older female donor with stage II squamous cell lung carcinoma. Here the CDR3 DNA reads TGTGCCACCAGCAGAGATCTGAACTACGCCGCAGCTCTAACTAATGAAAAACTGTTTTTT. Translated: CATSRDLNYAAALTNEKLFF.